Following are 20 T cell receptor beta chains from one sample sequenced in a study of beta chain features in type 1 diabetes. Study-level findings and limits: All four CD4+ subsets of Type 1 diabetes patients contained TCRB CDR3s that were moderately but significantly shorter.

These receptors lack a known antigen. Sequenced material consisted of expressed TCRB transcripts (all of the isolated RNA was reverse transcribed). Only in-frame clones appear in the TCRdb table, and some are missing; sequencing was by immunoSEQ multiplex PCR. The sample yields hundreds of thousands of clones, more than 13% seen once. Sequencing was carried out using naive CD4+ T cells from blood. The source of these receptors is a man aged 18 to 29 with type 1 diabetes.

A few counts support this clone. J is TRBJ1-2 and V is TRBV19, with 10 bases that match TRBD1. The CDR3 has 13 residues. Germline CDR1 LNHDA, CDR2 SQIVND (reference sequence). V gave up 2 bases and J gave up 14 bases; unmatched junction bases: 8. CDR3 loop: CASSIFRDRGETF. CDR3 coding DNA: TGTGCCAGTAGTATATTCCGGGACAGGGGAGAAACCTTC. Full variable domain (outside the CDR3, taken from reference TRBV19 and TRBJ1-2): DGGITQSPKYLFRKEGQNVTLSCEQNLNHDAMYWYRQDPGQGLRLIYYSQIVNDFQKGDIAEGYSVSREKKESFPLTVTSAQKNPTAFYLCASSIFRDRGETFGSGTRLTVV.

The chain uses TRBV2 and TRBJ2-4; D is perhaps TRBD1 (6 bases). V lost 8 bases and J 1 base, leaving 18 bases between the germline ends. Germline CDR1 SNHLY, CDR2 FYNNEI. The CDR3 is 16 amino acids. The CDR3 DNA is TGTGCCAGCGTCCGACAGGCCGCCCAGGCCAAAAACATTCAGTACTTC. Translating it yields CASVRQAAQAKNIQYF.

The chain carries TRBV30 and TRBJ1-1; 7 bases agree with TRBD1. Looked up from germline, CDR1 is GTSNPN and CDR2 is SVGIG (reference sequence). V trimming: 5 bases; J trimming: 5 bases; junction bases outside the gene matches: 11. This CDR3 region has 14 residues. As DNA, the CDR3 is TGTGCCTGGTCCCAGACAGGGTTGGAAACTGAAGCTTTCTTT. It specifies CAWSQTGLETEAFF.

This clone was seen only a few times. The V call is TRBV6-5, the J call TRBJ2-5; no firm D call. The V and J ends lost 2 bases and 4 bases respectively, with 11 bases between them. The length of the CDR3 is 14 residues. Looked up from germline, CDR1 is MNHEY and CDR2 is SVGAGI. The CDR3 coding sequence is TGTGCCAGCAGTTACCGGTCAGTGAGAGAGACCCAGTACTTC. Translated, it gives CASSYRSVRETQYF.

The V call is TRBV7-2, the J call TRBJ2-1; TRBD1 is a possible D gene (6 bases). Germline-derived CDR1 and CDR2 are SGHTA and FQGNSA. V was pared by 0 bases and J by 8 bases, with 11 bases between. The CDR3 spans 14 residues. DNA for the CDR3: TGTGCCAGCAGCTTAGCTCTGGGACAAGATGAGCAGTTCTTC. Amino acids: CASSLALGQDEQFF.

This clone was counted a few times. The CDR3 sequence is CASSFTENTEAFF. The CDR3 DNA reads as TGTGCCAGCAGTTTTACAGAGAACACTGAAGCTTTCTTT. The V gene is TRBV7-3, the J gene TRBJ1-1; D ambiguous. Trimming pared 6 bases from V and 1 base from J, leaving 9 bases between. Germline CDR1 is SGHTA and CDR2 is FQGTGA. This CDR3 has 13 amino acids.

As DNA, the CDR3 is TGCGCCAGCAGCCATAGACTAGCGGGGGGCCAAGAGACCCAGTACTTC. It specifies CASSHRLAGGQETQYF. J is TRBJ2-5 and V is TRBV4-3; 13 bases are shared with TRBD2. V trimming: 3 bases; J trimming: 1 base; junction bases outside the gene matches: 2. The CDR3 runs 16 residues. Germline V CDR1 and CDR2: LGHNA, YSLEER.

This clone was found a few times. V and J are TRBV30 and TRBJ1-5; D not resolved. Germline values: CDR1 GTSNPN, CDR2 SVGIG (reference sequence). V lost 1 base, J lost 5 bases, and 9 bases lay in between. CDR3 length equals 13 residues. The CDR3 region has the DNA TGTGCCTGGAGTGATACATCCGATCAGCCCCAGCATTTT. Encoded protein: CAWSDTSDQPQHF.

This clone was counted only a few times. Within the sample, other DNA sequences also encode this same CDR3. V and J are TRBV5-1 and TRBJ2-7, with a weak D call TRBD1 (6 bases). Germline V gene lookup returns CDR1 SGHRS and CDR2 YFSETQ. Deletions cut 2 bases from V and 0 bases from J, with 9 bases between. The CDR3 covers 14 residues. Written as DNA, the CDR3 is TGCGCCAGCAGCTTAGGGGGTTCCTCCTACGAGCAGTACTTC. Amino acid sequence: CASSLGGSSYEQYF.

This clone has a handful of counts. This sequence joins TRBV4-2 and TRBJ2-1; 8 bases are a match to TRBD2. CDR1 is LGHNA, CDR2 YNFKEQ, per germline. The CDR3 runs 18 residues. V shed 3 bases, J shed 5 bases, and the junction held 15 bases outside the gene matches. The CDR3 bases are TGTGCCAGCAGCCAGGGTTCCGTAAGCGGGGGCCTTGACAATGAGCAGTTCTTC. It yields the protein CASSQGSVSGGLDNEQFF.

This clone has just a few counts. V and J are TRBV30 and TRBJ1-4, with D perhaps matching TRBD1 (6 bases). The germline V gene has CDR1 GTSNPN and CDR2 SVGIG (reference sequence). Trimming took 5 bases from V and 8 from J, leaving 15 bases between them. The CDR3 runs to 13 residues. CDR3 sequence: CAWGQQGDEKLFF. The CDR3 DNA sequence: TGTGCCTGGGGCCAACAGGGTGACGAAAAACTGTTTTTT. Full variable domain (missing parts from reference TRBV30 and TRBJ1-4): SQTIHQWPATLVQPVGSPLSLECTVEGTSNPNLYWYRQAAGRGLQLLFYSVGIGQISSEVPQNLSASRPQDRQFILSSKKLLLSDSGFYLCAWGQQGDEKLFFGSGTQLSVL.

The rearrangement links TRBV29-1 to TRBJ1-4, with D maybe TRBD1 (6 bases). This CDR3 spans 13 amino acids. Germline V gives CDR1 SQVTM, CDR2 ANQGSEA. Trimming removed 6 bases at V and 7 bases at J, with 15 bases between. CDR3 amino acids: CSVVPRGTEKLFF. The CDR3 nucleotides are TGCAGCGTCGTACCCAGGGGAACTGAAAAACTGTTTTTT.

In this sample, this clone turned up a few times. The CDR3 protein is CASRTQGLDTQYF. As DNA, the CDR3 is TGTGCCAGCAGAACACAGGGCTTAGATACGCAGTATTTT. The chain links TRBV6-5 to TRBJ2-3, with D possibly matching TRBD1 (6 bases). CDR3 length: 13 residues. The germline gives CDR1 MNHEY, CDR2 SVGAGI. V was trimmed by 6 bases and J by 5 bases, leaving 12 bases between them.

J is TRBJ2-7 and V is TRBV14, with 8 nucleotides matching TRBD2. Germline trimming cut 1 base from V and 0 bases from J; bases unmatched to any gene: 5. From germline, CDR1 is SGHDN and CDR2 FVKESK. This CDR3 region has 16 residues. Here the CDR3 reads CASSQGLAGSSYEQYF. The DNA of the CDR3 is TGTGCCAGCAGCCAAGGCCTAGCGGGTAGCTCCTACGAGCAGTACTTC.

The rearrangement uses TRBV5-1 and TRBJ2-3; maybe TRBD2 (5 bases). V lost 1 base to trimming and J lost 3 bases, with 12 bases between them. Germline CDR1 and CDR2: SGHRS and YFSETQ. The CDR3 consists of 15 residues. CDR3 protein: CASSLLAPDTDTQYF. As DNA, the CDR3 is TGCGCCAGCAGCTTGCTAGCTCCGGATACAGATACGCAGTATTTT.

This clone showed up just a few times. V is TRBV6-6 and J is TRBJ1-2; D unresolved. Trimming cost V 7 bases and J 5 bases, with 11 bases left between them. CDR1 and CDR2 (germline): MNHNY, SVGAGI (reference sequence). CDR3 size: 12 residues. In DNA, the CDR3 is TGTGCCAGCAACATGAGGTCGTATGGCTACACCTTC. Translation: CASNMRSYGYTF.

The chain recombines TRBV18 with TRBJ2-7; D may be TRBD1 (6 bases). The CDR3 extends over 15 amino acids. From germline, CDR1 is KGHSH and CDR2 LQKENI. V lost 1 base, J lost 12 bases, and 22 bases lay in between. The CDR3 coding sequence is TGTGCCAGCTCACCACGCACGGACACCGGGACACAACCGTACTTC. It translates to CASSPRTDTGTQPYF.

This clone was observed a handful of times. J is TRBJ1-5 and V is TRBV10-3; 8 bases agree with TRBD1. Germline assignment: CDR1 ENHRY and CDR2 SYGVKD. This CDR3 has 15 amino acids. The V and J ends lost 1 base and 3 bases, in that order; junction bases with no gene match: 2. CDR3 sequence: CAISELTGVNQPQHF. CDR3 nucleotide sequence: TGTGCCATCAGTGAGTTGACAGGGGTCAATCAGCCCCAGCATTTT.

This CDR3 is CASSSHGETQYF. In DNA, the CDR3 is TGTGCCAGCAGTAGTCACGGGGAGACCCAGTACTTC. The chain couples TRBV28 to TRBJ2-5; D remains unclear. Per the germline V gene, CDR1 is MDHEN and CDR2 is SYDVKM. Trimming shortened V by 5 bases and J by 5 bases, and 9 bases separated the two germline ends. The CDR3 runs 12 residues.

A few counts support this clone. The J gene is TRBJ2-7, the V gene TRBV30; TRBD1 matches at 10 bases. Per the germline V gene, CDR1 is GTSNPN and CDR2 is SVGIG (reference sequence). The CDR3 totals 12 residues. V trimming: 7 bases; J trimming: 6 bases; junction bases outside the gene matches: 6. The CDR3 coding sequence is TGTGCCTTCGGGACAGGGGTGAGCGAGCAGTACTTC. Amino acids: CAFGTGVSEQYF.